This T cell receptor (beta chain) was observed in a study of T cells in Graves' hyperthyroidism and ophthalmopathy. This CDR3 comprises 14 residues. Germline CDR1 is MDHEN and CDR2 is SYDVKM. V lost 8 bases to trimming and J lost 7 bases; unmatched junction nucleotides: 11. What was amplified from RNA transcripts were TCR beta CDR3 regions. The HTBI primer set was used in a first-round RT-PCR of the TCR CDR3. TCRdb redid the calling of the multiplex PCR reads with MiXCR, one entry per CDR3 protein. The profile shows around 400,000 distinct CDR3 sequences, nearly 15% of them singletons. J is TRBJ2-1 and V is TRBV28; 7 nucleotides align to TRBD2. The receptor was derived from a woman aged 60 to 75 with Graves' ophthalmopathy. The sequencing sample was made of blood. The CDR3 DNA reads TGTGCCAGCGGGGGGGGGAGGGCTGGAAATGAGCAGTTCTTC. It is translated as CASGGGRAGNEQFF. Supplemented by reference TRBV28 and TRBJ2-1, the full variable domain reads DVKVTQSSRYLVKRTGEKVFLECVQDMDHENMFWYRQDPGLGLRLIYFSYDVKMKEKGDIPEGYSVSREKKERFSLILESASTNQTSMYLCASGGGRAGNEQFFGPGTRLTVL.